The table lists the clone carrying this T cell receptor (beta chain) with a few counts. Antigen unknown. Libraries of TCR beta came from iRepertoire HTBI primers plus Arm-PCR of CDR3 regions. TCRdb independently ran MiXCR on the multiplex PCR reads; one entry per CDR3 protein. The sample lists 350,000 to 450,000 distinct CDR3 sequences, approximately 15% seen once, with approximately 7.8% in the top ten. Time point given: newly diagnosed GD, antithyroid drugs for less than 3 months. RNA isolated from PBMCs was used to make the TCR library. Trimming cost V 4 bases and J 5 bases, with 11 bases left between them. The CDR3 has 13 residues. Germline V gives CDR1 SGHTA, CDR2 FQGTGA. This specimen belongs to a study of regulatory T cells in long-lasting Graves disease. Study observations and caveats: Persistent Graves' cases showed lower TCR diversity than newly diagnosed cases.

The same sample was also studied in work on T cells in Graves' hyperthyroidism and ophthalmopathy.

The sample consisted of peripheral blood mononuclear cells (PBMCs), taken at new diagnosis, from a patient treated with antithyroid drugs. This sequence joins TRBV7-3 and TRBJ1-1, with D possibly matching TRBD1 (6 bases). This TCR was recovered from a middle-aged woman with Graves disease. The CDR3 DNA reads as TGTGCCAGCAGCTCGGACAGCGGAACTGAAGCTTTCTTT. Translated: CASSSDSGTEAFF.